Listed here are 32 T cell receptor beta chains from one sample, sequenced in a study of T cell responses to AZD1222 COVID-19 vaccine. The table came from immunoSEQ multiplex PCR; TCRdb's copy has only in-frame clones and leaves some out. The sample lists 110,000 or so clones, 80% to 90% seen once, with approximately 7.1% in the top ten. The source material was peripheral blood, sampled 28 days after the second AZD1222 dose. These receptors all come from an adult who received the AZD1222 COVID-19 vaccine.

The CDR3 protein is CASSLDRNQPQHF. The DNA for the CDR3 is TGTGCCAGCAGCCTAGACAGGAATCAGCCCCAGCATTTT. The rearrangement joins TRBV3-1 (or the pseudogene TRBV3-2) to TRBJ1-5; TRBD1 might be the D (6 bases). CDR3 length equals 13 residues. The germline CDR1 and CDR2 sequences are LGHDT and YNNKEL (reference sequence). V was shortened by 4 bases and J by 4 bases, with 8 bases between the two germline ends.

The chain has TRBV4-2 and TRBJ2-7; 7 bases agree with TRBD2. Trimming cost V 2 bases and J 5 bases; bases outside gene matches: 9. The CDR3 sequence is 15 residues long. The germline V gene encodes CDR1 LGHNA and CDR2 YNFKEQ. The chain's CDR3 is CASSQSRERTHEQYF. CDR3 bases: TGTGCCAGCAGCCAATCGCGGGAGAGAACCCACGAGCAGTACTTC.

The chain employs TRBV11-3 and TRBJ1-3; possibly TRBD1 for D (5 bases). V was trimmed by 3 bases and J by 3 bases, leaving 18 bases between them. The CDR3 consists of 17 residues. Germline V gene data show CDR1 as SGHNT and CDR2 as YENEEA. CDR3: CASSLRGTGGLGNTIYF. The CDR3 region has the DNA TGTGCCAGCAGCTTGAGAGGGACCGGGGGTCTTGGAAACACCATATATTTT.

CDR3 DNA: TGTGCCAGCAGTTACTCGGGGTCAGGGGGAGAGACCCAGTACTTC. This gives the protein CASSYSGSGGETQYF. The chain joins TRBV6-5 to TRBJ2-5; 7 nucleotides line up with TRBD1. The CDR3 loop spans 15 amino acids. The V and J ends lost 0 bases and 4 bases, in that order; junction bases with no gene match: 5. Germline CDR1 is MNHEY and CDR2 is SVGAGI.

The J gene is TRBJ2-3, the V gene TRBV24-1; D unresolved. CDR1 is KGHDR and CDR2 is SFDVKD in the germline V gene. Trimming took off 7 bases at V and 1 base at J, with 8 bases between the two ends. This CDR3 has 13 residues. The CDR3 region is CATRKAGTDTQYF. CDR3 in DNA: TGTGCCACCAGGAAGGCAGGCACAGATACGCAGTATTTT.

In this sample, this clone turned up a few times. The CDR3 region is CASSEQGGIAEAFF. CDR3 in DNA: TGTGCCAGCAGCGAACAGGGGGGCATCGCTGAAGCTTTCTTT. The rearrangement links TRBV14 to TRBJ1-1, with 8 bases fitting TRBD1. This CDR3 comprises 14 residues. Germline V CDR1 and CDR2: SGHDN, FVKESK. Trimming took 5 bases from V and 6 from J; bases not matched to a gene: 8.

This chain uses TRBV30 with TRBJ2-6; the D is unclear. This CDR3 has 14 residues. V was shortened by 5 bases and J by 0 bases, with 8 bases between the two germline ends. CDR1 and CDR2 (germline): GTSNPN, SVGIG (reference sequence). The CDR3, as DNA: TGTGCCTGGGACTCGGCCTCTGGGGCCAACGTCCTGACTTTC. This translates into CAWDSASGANVLTF.

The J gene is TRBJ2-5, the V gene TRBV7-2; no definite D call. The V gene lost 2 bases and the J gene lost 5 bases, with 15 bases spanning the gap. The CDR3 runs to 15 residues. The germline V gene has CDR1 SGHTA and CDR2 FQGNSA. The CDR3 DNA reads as TGTGCCAGCAGCTTATGGCCTGCGCGGTCCGAGACCCAGTACTTC. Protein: CASSLWPARSETQYF.

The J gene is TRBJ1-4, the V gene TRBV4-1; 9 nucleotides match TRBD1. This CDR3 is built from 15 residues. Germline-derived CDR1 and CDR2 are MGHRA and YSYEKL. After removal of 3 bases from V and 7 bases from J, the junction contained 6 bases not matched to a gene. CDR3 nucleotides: TGCGCCAGCAGCCAGATGGGACAGGGTGGTGAAAAACTGTTTTTT. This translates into CASSQMGQGGEKLFF.

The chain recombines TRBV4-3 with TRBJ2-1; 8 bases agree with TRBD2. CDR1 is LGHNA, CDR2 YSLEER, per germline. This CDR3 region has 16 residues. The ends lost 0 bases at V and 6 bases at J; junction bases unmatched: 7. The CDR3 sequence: CASSQESVSGTNEQFF. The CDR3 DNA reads TGCGCCAGCAGCCAAGAGAGTGTTAGCGGGACCAATGAGCAGTTCTTC.

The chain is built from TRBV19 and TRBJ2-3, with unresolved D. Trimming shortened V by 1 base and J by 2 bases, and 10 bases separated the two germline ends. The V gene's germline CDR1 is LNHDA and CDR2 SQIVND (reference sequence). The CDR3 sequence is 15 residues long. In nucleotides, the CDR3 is TGTGCCAGTAGTATAGTCCCGTACCCCACAGATACGCAGTATTTT. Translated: CASSIVPYPTDTQYF. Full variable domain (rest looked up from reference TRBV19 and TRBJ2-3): DGGITQSPKYLFRKEGQNVTLSCEQNLNHDAMYWYRQDPGQGLRLIYYSQIVNDFQKGDIAEGYSVSREKKESFPLTVTSAQKNPTAFYLCASSIVPYPTDTQYFGPGTRLTVL.

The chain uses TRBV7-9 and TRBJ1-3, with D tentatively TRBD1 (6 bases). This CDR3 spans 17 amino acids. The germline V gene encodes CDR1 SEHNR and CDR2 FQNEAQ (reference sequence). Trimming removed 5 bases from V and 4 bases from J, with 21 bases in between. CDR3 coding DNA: TGTGCCAGCAGCCGATCGGGGGGCGGCGCGACGGGAAACACCATATATTTT. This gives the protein CASSRSGGGATGNTIYF.

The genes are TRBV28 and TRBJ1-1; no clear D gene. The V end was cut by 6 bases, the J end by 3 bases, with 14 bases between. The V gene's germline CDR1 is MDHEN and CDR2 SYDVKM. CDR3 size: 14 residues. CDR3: CASSYTTDYTEAFF. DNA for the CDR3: TGTGCCAGCAGCTATACGACTGATTACACTGAAGCTTTCTTT.

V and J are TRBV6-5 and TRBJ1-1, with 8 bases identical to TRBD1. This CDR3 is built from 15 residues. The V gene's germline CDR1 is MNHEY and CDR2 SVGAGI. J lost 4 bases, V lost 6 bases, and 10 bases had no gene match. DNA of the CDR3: TGTGCCAGCAGCGCGAAACAGGGGGTTGGCACTGAAGCTTTCTTT. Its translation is CASSAKQGVGTEAFF.

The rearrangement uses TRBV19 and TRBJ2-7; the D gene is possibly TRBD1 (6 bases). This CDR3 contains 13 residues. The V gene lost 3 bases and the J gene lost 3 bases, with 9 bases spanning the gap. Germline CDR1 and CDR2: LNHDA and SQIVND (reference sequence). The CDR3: CASSIRGFYEQYF. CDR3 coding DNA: TGTGCCAGTAGTATCAGGGGTTTCTACGAGCAGTACTTC. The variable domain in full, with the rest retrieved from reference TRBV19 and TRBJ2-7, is DGGITQSPKYLFRKEGQNVTLSCEQNLNHDAMYWYRQDPGQGLRLIYYSQIVNDFQKGDIAEGYSVSREKKESFPLTVTSAQKNPTAFYLCASSIRGFYEQYFGPGTRLTVT.

CDR3 protein: CASSSLAGLASPYEQYF. The CDR3 bases are TGTGCCAGCAGTTCCTTAGCGGGACTAGCGAGCCCTTACGAGCAGTACTTC. The rearrangement links TRBV28 to TRBJ2-7; 10 bases are shared with TRBD2. Trimming at V came to 4 bases and at J to 4 bases, leaving 13 bases not matched to a gene. The CDR3 totals 17 residues. Germline assignment: CDR1 MDHEN and CDR2 SYDVKM.

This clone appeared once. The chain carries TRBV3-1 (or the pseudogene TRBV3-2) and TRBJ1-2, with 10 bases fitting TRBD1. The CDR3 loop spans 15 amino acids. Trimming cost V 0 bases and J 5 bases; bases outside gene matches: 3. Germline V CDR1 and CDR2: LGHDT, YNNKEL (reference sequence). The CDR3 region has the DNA TGTGCCAGCAGCCAAGATCCGGGACAGGGGTATGGCTACACCTTC. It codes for CASSQDPGQGYGYTF.

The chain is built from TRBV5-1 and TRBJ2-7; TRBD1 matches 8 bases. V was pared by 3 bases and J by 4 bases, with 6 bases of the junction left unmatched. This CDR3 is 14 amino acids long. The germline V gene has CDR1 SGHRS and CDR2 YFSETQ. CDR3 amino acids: CASSSGQGGYEQYF. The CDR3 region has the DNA TGCGCCAGCAGCTCTGGACAGGGAGGTTACGAGCAGTACTTC.

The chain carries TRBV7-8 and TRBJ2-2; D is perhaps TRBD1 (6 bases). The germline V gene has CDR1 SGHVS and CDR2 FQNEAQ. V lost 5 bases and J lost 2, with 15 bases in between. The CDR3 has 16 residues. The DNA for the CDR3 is TGTGCCAGCAGCGAGAAGGTGGGGGCTAACACCGGGGAGCTGTTTTTT. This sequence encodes CASSEKVGANTGELFF.

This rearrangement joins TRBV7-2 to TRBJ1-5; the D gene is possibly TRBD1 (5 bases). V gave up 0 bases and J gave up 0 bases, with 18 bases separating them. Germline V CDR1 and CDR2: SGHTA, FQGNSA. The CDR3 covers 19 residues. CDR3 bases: TGTGCCAGCAGCTTAGCGGCTGGGGCAGGGCGGAATAGCAATCAGCCCCAGCATTTT. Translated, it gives CASSLAAGAGRNSNQPQHF.

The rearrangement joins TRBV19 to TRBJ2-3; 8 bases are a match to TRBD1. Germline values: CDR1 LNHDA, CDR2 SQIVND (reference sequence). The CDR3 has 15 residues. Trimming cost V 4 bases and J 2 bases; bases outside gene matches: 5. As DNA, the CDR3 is TGTGCCAGTAGTACCAGGGGGCGGGTCACAGATACGCAGTATTTT. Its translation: CASSTRGRVTDTQYF.

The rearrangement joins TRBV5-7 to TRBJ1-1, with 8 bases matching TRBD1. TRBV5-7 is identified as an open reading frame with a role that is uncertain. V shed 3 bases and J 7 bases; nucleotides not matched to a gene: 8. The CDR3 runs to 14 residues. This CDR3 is CASSCQTGVGEAFF. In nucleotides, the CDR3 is TGTGCCAGCAGCTGCCAGACAGGGGTCGGTGAAGCTTTCTTT.

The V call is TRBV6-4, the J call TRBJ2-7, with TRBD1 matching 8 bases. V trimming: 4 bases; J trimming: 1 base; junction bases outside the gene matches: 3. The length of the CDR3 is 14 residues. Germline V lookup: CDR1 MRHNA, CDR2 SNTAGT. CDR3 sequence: CASSGRTGSYEQYF. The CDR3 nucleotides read TGTGCCAGCAGTGGGCGGACAGGGTCCTACGAGCAGTACTTC.

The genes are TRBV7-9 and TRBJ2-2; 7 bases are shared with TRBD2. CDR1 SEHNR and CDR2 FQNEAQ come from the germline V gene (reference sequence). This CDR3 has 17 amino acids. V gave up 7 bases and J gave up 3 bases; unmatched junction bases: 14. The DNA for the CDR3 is TGTGCCAGCACCGCTTATATTGCGGGGGAGCACACCGGGGAGCTGTTTTTT. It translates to CASTAYIAGEHTGELFF. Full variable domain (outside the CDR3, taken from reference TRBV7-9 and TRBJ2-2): DTGVSQNPRHKITKRGQNVTFRCDPISEHNRLYWYRQTLGQGPEFLTYFQNEAQLEKSRLLSDRFSAERPKGSFSTLEIQRTEQGDSAMYLCASTAYIAGEHTGELFFGEGSRLTVL.

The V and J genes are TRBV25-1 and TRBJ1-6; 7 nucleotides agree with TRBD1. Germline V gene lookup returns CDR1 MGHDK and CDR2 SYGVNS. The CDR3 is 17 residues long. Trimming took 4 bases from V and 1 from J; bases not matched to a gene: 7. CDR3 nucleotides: TGTGCCAGCAGTGGGCGGACAGGTCTTTCCTATAATTCACCCCTCCACTTT. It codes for CASSGRTGLSYNSPLHF.

Written as DNA, the CDR3 is TGTGCCAGTAGTATAGACCGGGGGACGCCCTACGAGCAGTACTTC. It yields the protein CASSIDRGTPYEQYF. The gene calls are TRBV19 and TRBJ2-7; the D gene is possibly TRBD2 (6 bases). The CDR3 is 15 amino acids. CDR1 is LNHDA, CDR2 SQIVND, per germline (reference sequence). The ends were cut back, 0 bases at V and 2 bases at J, with 11 bases in the middle.

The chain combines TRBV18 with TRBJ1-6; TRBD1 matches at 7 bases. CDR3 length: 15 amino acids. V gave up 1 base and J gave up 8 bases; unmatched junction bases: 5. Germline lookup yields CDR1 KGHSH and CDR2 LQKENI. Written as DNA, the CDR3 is TGTGCCAGCTCACCACTTGTTACAGGGGATTCACCCCTCCACTTT. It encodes CASSPLVTGDSPLHF.

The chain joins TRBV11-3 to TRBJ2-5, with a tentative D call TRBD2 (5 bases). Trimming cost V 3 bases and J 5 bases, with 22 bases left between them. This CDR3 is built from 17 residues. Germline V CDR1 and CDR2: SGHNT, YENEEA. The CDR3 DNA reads TGTGCCAGCAGCTTTGGACGATATGGCCGGGGTTGGGAGACCCAGTACTTC. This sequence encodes CASSFGRYGRGWETQYF. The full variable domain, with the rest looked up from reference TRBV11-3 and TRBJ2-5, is EAGVVQSPRYKIIEKKQPVAFWCNPISGHNTLYWYLQNLGQGPELLIRYENEEAVDDSQLPKDRFSAERLKGVDSTLKIQPAELGDSAVYLCASSFGRYGRGWETQYFGPGTRLLVL.

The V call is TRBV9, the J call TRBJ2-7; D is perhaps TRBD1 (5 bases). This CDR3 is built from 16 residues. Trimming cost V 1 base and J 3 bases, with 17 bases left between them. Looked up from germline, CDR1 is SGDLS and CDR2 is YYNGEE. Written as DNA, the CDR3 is TGTGCCAGCAGCGTATCGTCTCTGAGCAGGGACTACGAGCAGTACTTC. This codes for CASSVSSLSRDYEQYF.

The CDR3 DNA is TGTGCCAGCAGCTACCCCGGGGGGCTCTATTCACCCCTCCACTTT. Amino acids: CASSYPGGLYSPLHF. The chain has TRBV7-9 and TRBJ1-6; D might be TRBD1 (6 bases). The CDR3 runs to 15 residues. Germline values: CDR1 SEHNR, CDR2 FQNEAQ (reference sequence). Trimming took off 4 bases at V and 8 bases at J, with 15 bases between the two ends.

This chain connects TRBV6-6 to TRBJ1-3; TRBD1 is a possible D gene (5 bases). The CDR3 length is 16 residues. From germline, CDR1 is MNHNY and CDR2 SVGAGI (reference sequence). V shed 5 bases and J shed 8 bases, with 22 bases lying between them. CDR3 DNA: TGTGCCAGCAGTCGTCTAGGAGGGGTCGGTTACGACACCATATATTTT. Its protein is CASSRLGGVGYDTIYF.

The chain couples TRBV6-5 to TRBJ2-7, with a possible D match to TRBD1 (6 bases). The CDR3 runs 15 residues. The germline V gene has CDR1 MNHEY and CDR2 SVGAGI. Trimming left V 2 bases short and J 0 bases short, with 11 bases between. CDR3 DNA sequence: TGTGCCAGCAGTTACGACAGGACCTACTCCTACGAGCAGTACTTC. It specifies CASSYDRTYSYEQYF.